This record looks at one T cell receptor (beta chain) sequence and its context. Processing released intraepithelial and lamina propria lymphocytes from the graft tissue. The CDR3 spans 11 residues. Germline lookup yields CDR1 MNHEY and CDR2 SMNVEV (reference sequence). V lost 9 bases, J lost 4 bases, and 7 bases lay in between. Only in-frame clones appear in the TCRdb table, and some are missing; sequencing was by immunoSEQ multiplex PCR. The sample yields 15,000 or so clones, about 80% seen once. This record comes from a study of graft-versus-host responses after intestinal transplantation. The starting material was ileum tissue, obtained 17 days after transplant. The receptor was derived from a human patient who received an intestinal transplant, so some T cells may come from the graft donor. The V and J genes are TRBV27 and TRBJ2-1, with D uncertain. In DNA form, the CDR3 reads TGTGCCAGTCGTGCGTACAATGAGCAGTTCTTC. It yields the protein CASRAYNEQFF.